This T cell receptor beta chain emerged from a study of T cell responses to AZD1222 COVID-19 vaccine. General study points: Increases in Spike-specific TCR breadth and depth were seen after two AZD1222 doses. Across the whole spike, CD4 TCRs peaked at regions 160-218 and 743-854. Donor demographics were predominantly white British with a female majority; clonal diversity may be underestimated.

This CDR3 is 12 amino acids long. Germline assignment: CDR1 KGHSH and CDR2 LQKENI. Unmatched junction bases numbered 8, after V lost 6 bases and J lost 13 bases. Clones were read by immunoSEQ multiplex PCR, and TCRdb kept only the in-frame ones, dropping some. This table holds roughly 58,000 clones, more than 70% found once. Comments on this clone: No antigen is known for it.

The chain uses TRBV18 and TRBJ1-1; 10 bases fit TRBD1. The TCR was taken from an adult in good health. Here the sequenced sample was peripheral blood, taken on day 0 of MenACWY control vaccination. The CDR3: CASSKTGGEGFF. DNA for the CDR3: TGTGCCAGCTCCAAGACAGGGGGCGAGGGTTTCTTT.